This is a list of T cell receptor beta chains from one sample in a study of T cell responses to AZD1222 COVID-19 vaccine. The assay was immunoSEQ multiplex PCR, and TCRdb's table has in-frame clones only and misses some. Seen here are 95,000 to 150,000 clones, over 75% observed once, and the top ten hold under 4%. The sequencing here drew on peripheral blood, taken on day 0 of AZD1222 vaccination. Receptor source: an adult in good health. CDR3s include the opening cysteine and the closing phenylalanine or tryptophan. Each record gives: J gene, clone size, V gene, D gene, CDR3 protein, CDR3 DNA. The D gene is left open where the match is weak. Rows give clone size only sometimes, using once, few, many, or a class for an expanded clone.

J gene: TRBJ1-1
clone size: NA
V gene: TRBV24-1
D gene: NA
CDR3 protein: CATSVRGGTEAFF
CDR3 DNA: TGTGCCACCAGTGTTCGCGGGGGCACTGAAGCTTTCTTT

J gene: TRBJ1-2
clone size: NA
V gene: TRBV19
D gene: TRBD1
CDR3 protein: CASIPGQGGGYTF
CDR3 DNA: TGTGCCAGTATTCCGGGACAGGGAGGGGGCTACACCTTC

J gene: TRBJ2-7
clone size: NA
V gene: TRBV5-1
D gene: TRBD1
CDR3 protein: CASSLTRGREQYF
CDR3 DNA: TGCGCCAGCAGCTTGACCAGGGGGCGGGAGCAGTACTTC

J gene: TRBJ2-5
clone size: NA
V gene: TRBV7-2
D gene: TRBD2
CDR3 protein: CASSLEAGGRETQYF
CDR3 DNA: TGTGCCAGCAGCTTAGAGGCGGGGGGGCGTGAGACCCAGTACTTC

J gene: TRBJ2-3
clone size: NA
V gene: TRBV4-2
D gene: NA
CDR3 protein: CASSHPSERTDTQYF
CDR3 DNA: TGTGCCAGCAGCCACCCAAGCGAGCGCACAGATACGCAGTATTTT

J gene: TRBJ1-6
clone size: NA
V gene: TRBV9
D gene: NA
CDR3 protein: CASSVAPLASSYNSPLHF
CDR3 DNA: TGTGCCAGCAGCGTAGCTCCGTTAGCAAGCTCCTATAATTCACCCCTCCACTTT

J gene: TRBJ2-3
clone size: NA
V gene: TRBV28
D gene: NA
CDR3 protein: CASGRASGAVSRYF
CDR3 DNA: TGTGCCAGCGGGCGGGCCTCAGGTGCGGTGTCGCGGTATTTT

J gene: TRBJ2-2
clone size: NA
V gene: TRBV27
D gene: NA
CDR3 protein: CASKEKGRAGVWSGELFF
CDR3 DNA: TGTGCCAGCAAGGAGAAAGGGCGAGCGGGTGTCTGGTCCGGGGAGCTGTTTTTT

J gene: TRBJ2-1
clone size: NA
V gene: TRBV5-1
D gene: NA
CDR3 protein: CASRDSNNEQFF
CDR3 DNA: TGCGCCAGCAGGGACAGCAACAATGAGCAGTTCTTC

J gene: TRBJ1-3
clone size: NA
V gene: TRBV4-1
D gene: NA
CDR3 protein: CASSQVWGRGNTIYF
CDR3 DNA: TGCGCCAGCAGCCAAGTCTGGGGGAGGGGAAACACCATATATTTT

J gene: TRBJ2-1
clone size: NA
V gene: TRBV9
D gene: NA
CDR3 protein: CASSPSRGNEQFF
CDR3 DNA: TGTGCCAGCAGCCCGAGCCGGGGAAATGAGCAGTTCTTC

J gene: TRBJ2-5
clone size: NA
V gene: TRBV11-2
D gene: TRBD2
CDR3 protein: CASSMGLAGGETQYF
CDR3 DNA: TGTGCCAGCAGCATGGGACTAGCGGGAGGGGAGACCCAGTACTTC

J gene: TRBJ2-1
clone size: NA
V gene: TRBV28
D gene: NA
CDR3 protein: CASRPNPGTAPTYNEQFF
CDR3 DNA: TGTGCCAGCAGACCCAACCCCGGGACCGCTCCTACCTACAATGAGCAGTTCTTC

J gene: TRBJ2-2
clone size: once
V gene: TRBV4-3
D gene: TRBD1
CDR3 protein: CASSYDRAGELFF
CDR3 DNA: TGCGCCAGCAGTTACGACAGGGCCGGGGAGCTGTTTTTT

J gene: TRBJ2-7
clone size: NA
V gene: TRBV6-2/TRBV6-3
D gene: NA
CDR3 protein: CASSFRDLAYEQYF
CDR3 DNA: TGTGCCAGCAGTTTCCGGGACCTCGCCTACGAGCAGTACTTC

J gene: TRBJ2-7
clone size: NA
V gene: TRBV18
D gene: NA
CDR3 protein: CASSPPDSYEQYF
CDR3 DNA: TGTGCCAGCTCACCACCGGACAGCTACGAGCAGTACTTC

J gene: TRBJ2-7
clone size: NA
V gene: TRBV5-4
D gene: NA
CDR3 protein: CASSQDRSYEQYF
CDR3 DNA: TGTGCCAGCAGCCAAGACAGAAGTTACGAGCAGTACTTC

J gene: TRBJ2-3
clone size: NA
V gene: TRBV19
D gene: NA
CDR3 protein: CASSIGGTPLEDTQYF
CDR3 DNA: TGTGCCAGTAGTATAGGGGGGACTCCCCTCGAGGATACGCAGTATTTT

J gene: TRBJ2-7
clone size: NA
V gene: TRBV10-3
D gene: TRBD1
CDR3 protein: CAISGGTGAYEQYF
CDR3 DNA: TGTGCCATCAGTGGGGGGACAGGGGCCTACGAGCAGTACTTC

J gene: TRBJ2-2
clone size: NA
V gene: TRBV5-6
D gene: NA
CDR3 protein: CASSSGPNTGELFF
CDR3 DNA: TGTGCCAGCAGCTCAGGACCGAACACCGGGGAGCTGTTTTTT

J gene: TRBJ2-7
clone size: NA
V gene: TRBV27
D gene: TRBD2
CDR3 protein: CASSPTSREQYF
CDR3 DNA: TGTGCCAGCAGTCCGACTAGCCGGGAGCAGTACTTC

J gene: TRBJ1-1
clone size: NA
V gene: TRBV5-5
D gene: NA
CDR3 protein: CASSPAAPGYTEAFF
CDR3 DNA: TGTGCCAGCAGCCCCGCCGCCCCCGGGTACACTGAAGCTTTCTTT

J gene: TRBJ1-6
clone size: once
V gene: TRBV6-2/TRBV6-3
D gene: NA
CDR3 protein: CASSYSSSNSPLHF
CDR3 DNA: TGTGCCAGCAGTTACTCGTCCAGTAACTCACCCCTCCACTTT

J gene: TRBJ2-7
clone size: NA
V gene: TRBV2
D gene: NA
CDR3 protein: CASSEQSDYEQYF
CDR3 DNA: TGTGCCAGCAGTGAACAGAGCGACTACGAGCAGTACTTC

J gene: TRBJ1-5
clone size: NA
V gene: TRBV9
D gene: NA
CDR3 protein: CASSAGGVNQPQHF
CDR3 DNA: TGTGCCAGCAGCGCGGGAGGGGTCAATCAGCCCCAGCATTTT

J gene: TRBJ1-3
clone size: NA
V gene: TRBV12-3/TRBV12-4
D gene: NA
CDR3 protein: CASSESGNTIYF
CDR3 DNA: TGTGCCAGCAGTGAATCGGGAAACACCATATATTTT

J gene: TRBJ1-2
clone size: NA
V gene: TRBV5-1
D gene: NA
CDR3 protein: CASSLGPGYGYTF
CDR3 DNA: TGCGCCAGCAGCTTGGGCCCCGGGTATGGCTACACCTTC

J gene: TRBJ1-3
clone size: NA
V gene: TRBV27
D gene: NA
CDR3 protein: CASEGDLNTIYF
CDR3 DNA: TGTGCCAGCGAGGGGGATCTAAACACCATATATTTT

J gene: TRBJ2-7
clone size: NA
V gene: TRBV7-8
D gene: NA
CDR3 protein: CASSSGPYEQYF
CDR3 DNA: TGTGCCAGCAGCTCCGGCCCCTACGAGCAGTACTTC

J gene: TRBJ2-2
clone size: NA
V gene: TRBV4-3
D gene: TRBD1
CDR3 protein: CASSREVTGVNTGELFF
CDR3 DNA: TGCGCCAGCAGCCGAGAAGTAACAGGGGTGAACACCGGGGAGCTGTTTTTT

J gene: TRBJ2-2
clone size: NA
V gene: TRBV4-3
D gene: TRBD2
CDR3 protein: CASSLYARGDGELFF
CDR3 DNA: TGCGCCAGCAGCCTCTATGCACGGGGGGACGGGGAGCTGTTTTTT

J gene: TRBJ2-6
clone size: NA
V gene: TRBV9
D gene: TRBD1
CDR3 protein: CASSANRGLVSGANVLTF
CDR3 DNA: TGTGCCAGCAGCGCCAACAGGGGTTTAGTCTCTGGGGCCAACGTCCTGACTTTC

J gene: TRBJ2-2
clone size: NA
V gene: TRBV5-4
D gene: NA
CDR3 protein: CASSPSDAGELFF
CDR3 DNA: TGTGCCAGCAGCCCTAGCGACGCCGGGGAGCTGTTTTTT

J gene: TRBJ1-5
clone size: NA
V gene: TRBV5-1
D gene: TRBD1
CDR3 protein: CAKGTGQDQPQHF
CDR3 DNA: TGCGCCAAGGGGACAGGGCAAGATCAGCCCCAGCATTTT

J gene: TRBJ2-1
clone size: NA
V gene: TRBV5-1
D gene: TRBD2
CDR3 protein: CASSLAGGRAFEQFF
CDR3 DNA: TGCGCCAGCAGCTTGGCTGGCGGGAGGGCCTTTGAGCAGTTCTTC

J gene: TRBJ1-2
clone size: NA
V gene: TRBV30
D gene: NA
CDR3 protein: CAWSVRQGPNYGYTF
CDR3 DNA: TGTGCCTGGAGTGTACGGCAGGGTCCTAACTATGGCTACACCTTC

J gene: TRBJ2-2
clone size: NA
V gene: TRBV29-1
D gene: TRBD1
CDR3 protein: CSVEDRGTFGTGELFF
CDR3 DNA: TGCAGCGTAGAGGACAGGGGTACATTCGGCACCGGGGAGCTGTTTTTT

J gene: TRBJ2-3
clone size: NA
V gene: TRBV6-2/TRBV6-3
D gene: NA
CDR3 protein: CASSYSRLGPDTQYF
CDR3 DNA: TGTGCCAGCAGTTACTCGAGGCTAGGCCCGGATACGCAGTATTTT

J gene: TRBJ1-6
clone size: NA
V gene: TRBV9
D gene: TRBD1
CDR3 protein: CASSVGQNYNSPLHF
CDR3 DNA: TGTGCCAGCAGCGTGGGACAGAACTATAATTCACCCCTCCACTTT

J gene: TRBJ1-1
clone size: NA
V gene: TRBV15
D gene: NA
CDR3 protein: CATSRDFGAEAFF
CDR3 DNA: TGTGCCACCAGCAGAGATTTCGGGGCTGAAGCTTTCTTT

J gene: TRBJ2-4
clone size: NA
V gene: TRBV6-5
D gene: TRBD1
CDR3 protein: CASSLDRTSNIQYF
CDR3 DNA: TGTGCCAGCAGCTTGGACAGGACCTCAAACATTCAGTACTTC

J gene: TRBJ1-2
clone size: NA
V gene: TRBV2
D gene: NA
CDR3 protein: CASSDTYGYTF
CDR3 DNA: TGTGCCAGCAGCGACACCTATGGCTACACCTTC

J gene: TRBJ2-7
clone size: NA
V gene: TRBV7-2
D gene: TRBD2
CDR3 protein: CASSSREGYEQYF
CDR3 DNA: TGTGCCAGCAGCTCCCGGGAGGGGTACGAGCAGTACTTC

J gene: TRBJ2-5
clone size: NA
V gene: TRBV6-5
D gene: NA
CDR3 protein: CASSYVGRKETQYF
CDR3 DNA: TGTGCCAGCAGTTACGTTGGGAGAAAAGAGACCCAGTACTTC

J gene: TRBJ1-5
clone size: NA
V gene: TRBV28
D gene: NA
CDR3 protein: CASSLSGGRSNQPQHF
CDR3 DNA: TGTGCCAGCAGTTTATCGGGGGGCAGAAGCAATCAGCCCCAGCATTTT

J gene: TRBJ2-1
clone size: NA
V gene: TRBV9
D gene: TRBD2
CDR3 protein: CASSVARLAGSDEQFF
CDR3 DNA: TGTGCCAGCAGCGTAGCGAGACTAGCGGGTTCGGATGAGCAGTTCTTC

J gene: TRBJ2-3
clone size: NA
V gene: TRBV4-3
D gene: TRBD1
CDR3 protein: CASSQATGDGTDTQYF
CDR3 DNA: TGCGCCAGCAGCCAAGCGACAGGGGACGGCACAGATACGCAGTATTTT